The clone carrying this T cell receptor beta chain has at least ten counts. This entry belongs to a study of T cell repertoires in cytomegalovirus infection. Study summary: Public TCR beta signatures marked donors with CMV infection and the matching HLA.

Trimming shortened V by 4 bases and J by 2 bases, and 7 bases separated the two germline ends. This CDR3 is 13 amino acids long. Per germline, CDR1 SGHTA and CDR2 FQGNSA. TCRdb re-derived calls from the reads in MiXCR, one entry per CDR3 protein. The table includes 150,000 to 200,000 distinct CDR3 sequences, roughly a fifth detected once. Sequences were obtained from PBMCs. This receptor was taken from a human donor in good health (CMV status not recorded). Some clones in this sample may be carry-over from other donors' samples. The V call is TRBV7-2, the J call TRBJ2-3; no firm D call. The CDR3 bases are TGTGCCAGCAGCTCGCCCCACACAGATACGCAGTATTTT. Protein: CASSSPHTDTQYF.